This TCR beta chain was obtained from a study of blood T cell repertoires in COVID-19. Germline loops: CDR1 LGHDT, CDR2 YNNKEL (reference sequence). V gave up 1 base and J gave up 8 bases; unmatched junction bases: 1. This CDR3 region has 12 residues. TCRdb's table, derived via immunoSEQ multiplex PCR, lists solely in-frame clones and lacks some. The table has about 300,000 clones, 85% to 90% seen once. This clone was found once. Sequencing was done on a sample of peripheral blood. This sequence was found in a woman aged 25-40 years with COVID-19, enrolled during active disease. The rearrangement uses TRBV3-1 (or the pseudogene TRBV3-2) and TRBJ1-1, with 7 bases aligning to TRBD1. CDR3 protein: CASSQGQGEAFF. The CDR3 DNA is TGTGCCAGCAGCCAAGGACAGGGAGAAGCTTTCTTT.